The 10 T cell receptor beta chains in this list originate from one sample, sequenced in a study of blood T cell repertoires in COVID-19. Generated by immunoSEQ multiplex PCR, the TCRdb table keeps only in-frame clones and is missing some. The sample lists some 360,000 clones, about nine tenths occurring once. Material: peripheral blood. The receptor set was obtained from an older woman with COVID-19, enrolled during active disease.

The J gene is TRBJ1-2, the V gene TRBV2; 8 nucleotides align to TRBD1. CDR1 and CDR2 (germline): SNHLY, FYNNEI. Germline trimming cut 6 bases from V and 6 bases from J; bases unmatched to any gene: 9. CDR3 length: 14 residues. The CDR3 coding sequence is TGTGCCAGCAGGGCGGCCCGACAGGGGAATGGCTACACCTTC. Amino acids: CASRAARQGNGYTF.

V is TRBV28 and J is TRBJ2-7; maybe TRBD2 (6 bases). V was clipped by 6 bases and J by 3 bases, with 18 bases between them. This CDR3 region has 15 residues. Germline lookup yields CDR1 MDHEN and CDR2 SYDVKM. The CDR3: CASSPGGAAYYEQYF. The CDR3 nucleotides are TGTGCCAGCAGCCCCGGCGGGGCAGCTTACTACGAGCAGTACTTC.

This clone appeared a single time. The chain carries TRBV15 and TRBJ2-5; 10 bases fit TRBD1. V shed 8 bases, J shed 4 bases, and the junction held 10 bases outside the gene matches. Germline V CDR1 and CDR2: LNHNV, YYDKDF (reference sequence). This CDR3 spans 15 amino acids. The CDR3 region is CATCPRQGARETQYF. DNA of the CDR3: TGTGCCACCTGCCCGCGACAGGGGGCGCGAGAGACCCAGTACTTC.

CDR3 in amino acids: CATRASLAGMHEQFF. CDR3 coding DNA: TGTGCCACCAGGGCCAGTCTAGCGGGGATGCATGAGCAGTTCTTC. The V call is TRBV15, the J call TRBJ2-1; TRBD2 aligns across 9 bases. Germline-derived CDR1 and CDR2 are LNHNV and YYDKDF (reference sequence). The CDR3 covers 15 residues. The V and J ends lost 6 bases and 8 bases, in that order; junction bases with no gene match: 11.

This clone was observed a handful of times. The chain recombines TRBV2 with TRBJ1-6, with D tentatively TRBD1 (6 bases). CDR1 is SNHLY and CDR2 is FYNNEI in the germline V gene. The V gene lost 6 bases and the J gene lost 3 bases, with 21 bases spanning the gap. This CDR3 has 18 amino acids. DNA of the CDR3: TGTGCCAGCAGCGACCTGCCAGAGGGGGACCTCTATAATTCACCCCTCCACTTT. This codes for CASSDLPEGDLYNSPLHF.

The rearrangement links TRBV7-2 to TRBJ1-2; no definite D call. The CDR3 consists of 14 residues. CDR1 is SGHTA and CDR2 is FQGNSA in the germline V gene. Trimming left V 4 bases short and J 5 bases short, with 14 bases between. DNA of the CDR3: TGTGCCAGCAGCTCCTTCGAGCTATGGTATGGCTACACCTTC. Protein sequence: CASSSFELWYGYTF.

This chain uses TRBV3-1 (or the pseudogene TRBV3-2) with TRBJ1-1, with D maybe TRBD1 (6 bases). This CDR3 has 13 residues. Trimming shortened V by 7 bases and J by 5 bases, and 14 bases separated the two germline ends. Per the germline V gene, CDR1 is LGHDT and CDR2 is YNNKEL (reference sequence). CDR3 region: CASKPGAGTEAFF. CDR3 bases: TGTGCCAGCAAGCCAGGGGCAGGGACTGAAGCTTTCTTT.

The CDR3 sequence is CASSQIGRGEKLFF. The CDR3 DNA sequence: TGCGCCAGCAGCCAGATTGGGCGGGGGGAAAAACTGTTTTTT. The chain couples TRBV4-1 to TRBJ1-4, with D maybe TRBD1 (5 bases). The CDR3 contains 14 residues. Germline CDR1 and CDR2: MGHRA and YSYEKL. The V and J ends lost 3 bases and 8 bases respectively, with 13 bases between them.

The chain recombines TRBV28 with TRBJ1-5; 7 bases align to TRBD1. CDR3 length: 17 amino acids. Germline values: CDR1 MDHEN, CDR2 SYDVKM. J gave up 1 base and V 3 bases, and 9 bases lay outside the gene matches. This chain's CDR3 is CASSFTRQGVSNQPQHF. CDR3 bases: TGTGCCAGCAGTTTCACGAGACAGGGAGTAAGCAATCAGCCCCAGCATTTT.

The V and J genes are TRBV7-9 and TRBJ2-5, with TRBD2 matching 14 bases. The CDR3 totals 16 residues. The V gene's germline CDR1 is SEHNR and CDR2 FQNEAQ (reference sequence). With 5 bases clipped from V and 3 bases from J, the junction kept 5 bases outside the gene matches. The CDR3 bases are TGTGCCAGCAGCGCACCGGGACTAGCGGGGGAAGAGACCCAGTACTTC. Translated, it gives CASSAPGLAGEETQYF.